The clone carrying this T cell receptor (beta chain) was detected many times. The antigen is unknown. The source of the sample is a study of CD8 T cells in ankylosing spondylitis. TCRdb re-called the 5' RACE reads with MiXCR, one entry per CDR3 protein. The sample records about 130,000 distinct CDR3 sequences, roughly 6.6% being singletons. Study conclusions and caveats: There was reportedly significant enrichment of clones that were disease-linked in matched ankylosing spondylitis synovial fluid.

The specimen was blood, either unsorted or a sorted T cell fraction (not recorded which). The source is a male donor with ankylosing spondylitis or in good health (not recorded which).

DNA for the CDR3: TGTGCCAGCAGCCTGGACAGGGGGCGGGAGCTGTTTTTT. It encodes CASSLDRGRELFF. This sequence joins TRBV7-8 and TRBJ2-2; TRBD1 matches 11 bases. The CDR3 is made up of 13 amino acids. The germline CDR1 and CDR2 sequences are SGHVS and FQNEAQ. With V trimmed by 5 bases and J by 9 bases, 2 bases remained unmatched. Full variable domain (missing parts from reference TRBV7-8 and TRBJ2-2): GAGVSQSPRYKVAKRGQDVALRCDPISGHVSLFWYQQALGQGPEFLTYFQNEAQLDKSGLPSDRFFAERPEGSVSTLKIQRTQQEDSAVYLCASSLDRGRELFFGEGSRLTVL.